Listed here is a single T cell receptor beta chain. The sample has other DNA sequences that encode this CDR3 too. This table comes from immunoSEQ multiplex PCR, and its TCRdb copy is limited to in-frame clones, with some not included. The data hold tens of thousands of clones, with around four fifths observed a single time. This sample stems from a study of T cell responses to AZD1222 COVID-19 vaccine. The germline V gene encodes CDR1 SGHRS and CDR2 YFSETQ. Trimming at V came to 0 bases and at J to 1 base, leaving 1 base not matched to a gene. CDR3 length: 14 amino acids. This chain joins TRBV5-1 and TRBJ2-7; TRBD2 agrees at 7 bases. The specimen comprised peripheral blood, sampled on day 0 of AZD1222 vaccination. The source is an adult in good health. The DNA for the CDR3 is TGCGCCAGCAGCTTGGCCGGGGGGTCCTACGAGCAGTACTTC. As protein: CASSLAGGSYEQYF. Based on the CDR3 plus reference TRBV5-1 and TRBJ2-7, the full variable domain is KAGVTQTPRYLIKTRGQQVTLSCSPISGHRSVSWYQQTPGQGLQFLFEYFSETQRNKGNFPGRFSGRQFSNSRSEMNVSTLELGDSALYLCASSLAGGSYEQYFGPGTRLTVT.